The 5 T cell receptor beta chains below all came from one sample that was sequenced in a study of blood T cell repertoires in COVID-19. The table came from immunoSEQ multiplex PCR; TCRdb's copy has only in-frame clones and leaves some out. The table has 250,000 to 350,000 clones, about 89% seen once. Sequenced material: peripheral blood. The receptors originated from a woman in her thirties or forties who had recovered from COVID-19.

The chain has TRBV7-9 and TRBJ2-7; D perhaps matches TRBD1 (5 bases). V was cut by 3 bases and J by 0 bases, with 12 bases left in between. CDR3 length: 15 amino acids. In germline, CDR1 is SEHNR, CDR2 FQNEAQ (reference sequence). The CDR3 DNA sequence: TGTGCCAGCAGCTTTAGAGACAGTCTCTCCTACGAGCAGTACTTC. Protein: CASSFRDSLSYEQYF.

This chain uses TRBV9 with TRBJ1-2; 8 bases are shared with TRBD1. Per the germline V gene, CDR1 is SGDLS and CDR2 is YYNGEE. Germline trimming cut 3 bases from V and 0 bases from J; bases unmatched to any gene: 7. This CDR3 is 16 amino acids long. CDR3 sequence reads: CASSEVDRATNYGYTF. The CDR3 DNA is TGTGCCAGCAGCGAGGTGGACAGGGCTACTAACTATGGCTACACCTTC.

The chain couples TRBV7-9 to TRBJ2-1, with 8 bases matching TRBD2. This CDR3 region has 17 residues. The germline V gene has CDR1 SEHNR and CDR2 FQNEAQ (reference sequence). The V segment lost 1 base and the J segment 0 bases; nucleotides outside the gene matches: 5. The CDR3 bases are TGTGCCAGCAGCTTAGGACTAGCGATAAGCTCCTACAATGAGCAGTTCTTC. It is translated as CASSLGLAISSYNEQFF.

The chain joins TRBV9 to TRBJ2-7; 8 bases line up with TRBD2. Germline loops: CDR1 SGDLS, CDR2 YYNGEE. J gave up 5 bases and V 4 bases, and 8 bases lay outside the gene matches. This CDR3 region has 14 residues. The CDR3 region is CASSQTGGPNEQYF. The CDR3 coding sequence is TGTGCCAGCAGCCAGACGGGAGGGCCAAACGAGCAGTACTTC.

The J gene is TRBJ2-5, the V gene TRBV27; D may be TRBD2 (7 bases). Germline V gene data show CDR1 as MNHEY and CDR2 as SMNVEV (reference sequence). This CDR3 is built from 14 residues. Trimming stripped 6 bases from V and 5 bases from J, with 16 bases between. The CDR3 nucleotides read TGTGCCAGCAGGGGGAGGGGGGTTATCGAGACCCAGTACTTC. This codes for CASRGRGVIETQYF.